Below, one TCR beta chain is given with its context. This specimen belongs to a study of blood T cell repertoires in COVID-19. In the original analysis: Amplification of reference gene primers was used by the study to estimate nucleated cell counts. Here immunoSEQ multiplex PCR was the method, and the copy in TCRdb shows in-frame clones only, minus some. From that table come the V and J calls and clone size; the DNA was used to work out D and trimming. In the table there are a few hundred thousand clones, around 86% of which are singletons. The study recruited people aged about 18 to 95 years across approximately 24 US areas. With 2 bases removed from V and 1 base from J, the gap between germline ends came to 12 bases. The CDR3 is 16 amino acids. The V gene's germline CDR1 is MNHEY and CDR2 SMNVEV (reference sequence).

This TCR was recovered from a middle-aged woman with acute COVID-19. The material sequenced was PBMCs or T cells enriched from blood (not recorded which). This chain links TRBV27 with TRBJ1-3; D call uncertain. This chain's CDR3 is CASSLRGTRSGNTIYF. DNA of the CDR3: TGTGCCAGCAGTTTACGAGGCACAAGATCTGGAAACACCATATATTTT.